This T cell receptor (beta chain) was captured by sequencing in a study of T cell responses to AZD1222 COVID-19 vaccine. Germline V gives CDR1 KGHSH, CDR2 LQKENI. V lost 8 bases and J lost 0, with 16 bases in between. The CDR3 is made up of 15 amino acids. Some clones are missing from TCRdb's copy, which holds only in-frame ones; the method was immunoSEQ multiplex PCR. The sample contains roughly 93,000 clones, roughly 87% of which appear only once. The receptor comes from an adult who received the AZD1222 COVID-19 vaccine. This chain joins TRBV18 and TRBJ1-1; possibly TRBD1 for D (6 bases). The sample was peripheral blood, taken 28 days after the second AZD1222 dose. The CDR3 protein is CASPPGGSMNTEAFF. The CDR3 region has the DNA TGTGCCAGCCCCCCGGGGGGCAGCATGAACACTGAAGCTTTCTTT.